This T cell receptor (beta chain) was sequenced in a study of shared clonotypes between healthy human individuals. This clone was counted once. What it binds is unknown. Regarding the study as a whole: Some naive CD4 clonotypes, roughly 5%, turned up in common across four donors.

Sequencing was performed with immunoSEQ multiplex PCR; in TCRdb, only in-frame clones are kept and a portion is missing. The data hold over a million clones, with roughly 96% observed a single time. Germline values: CDR1 KGHSH, CDR2 LQKENI. The ends lost 1 base at V and 4 bases at J; junction bases unmatched: 3. This CDR3 region has 15 residues. The source of this sequence is a man aged 25-40 years in good health. The sample taken for sequencing was naive CD4+ T cells sorted from blood. The subset: CD45RA+ positively selected. The chain carries TRBV18 and TRBJ2-1; 8 nucleotides agree with TRBD1. CDR3 in amino acids: CASSPRGQDYNEQFF. In DNA, the CDR3 is TGTGCCAGCTCACCACGGGGACAGGATTACAATGAGCAGTTCTTC.